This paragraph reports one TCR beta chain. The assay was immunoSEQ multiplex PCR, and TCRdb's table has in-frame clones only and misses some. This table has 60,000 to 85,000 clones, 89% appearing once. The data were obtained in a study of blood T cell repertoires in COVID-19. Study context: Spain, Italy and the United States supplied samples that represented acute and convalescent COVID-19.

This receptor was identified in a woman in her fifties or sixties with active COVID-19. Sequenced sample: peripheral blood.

The CDR3 bases are TGTGCCAGCAGCTTATTTGGGCAGACAGCGAGTAATCAGCCCCAGCATTTT. Protein sequence: CASSLFGQTASNQPQHF. The chain uses TRBV5-6 and TRBJ1-5; TRBD1 might be the D (5 bases). Germline CDR1 SGHDT, CDR2 YYEEEE. CDR3 length: 17 amino acids. Trimming left V 2 bases short and J 4 bases short, with 19 bases between.